This T cell receptor beta chain comes out of a study of blood T cells in healthy people across ages. This clonotype was counted ten times or more. With a J-beta primer mix and a sample-barcoded 5' primer, a second PCR ran 7 to 11 cycles. TCRdb re-called the 5' RACE reads with MiXCR, one entry per CDR3 protein. The table records approximately 1,000,000 distinct CDR3 sequences, 35% to 40% of them present only once. Germline V gene sequence: CDR1 SEHNR, CDR2 FQNEAQ (reference sequence). V lost 4 bases and J 5 bases, leaving 14 bases between the germline ends. The CDR3 is 14 residues long. Input material: blood. The rearrangement uses TRBV7-9 and TRBJ1-2, with D uncertain. The receptor was isolated from a young man in good health. DNA of the CDR3: TGTGCCAGCAGCTCGACATACGGGGATTATGGCTACACCTTC. As protein: CASSSTYGDYGYTF.